The clone carrying this T cell receptor beta chain has ten or more counts. Its specificity is not known. This CDR3 has 15 residues. Germline CDR1 SGHTA, CDR2 FQGNSA. V trimming: 5 bases; J trimming: 8 bases; junction bases outside the gene matches: 5. The source of the sample is a study of T-cell memory formation after mild COVID-19. Study-level points and caveats: The CD4+ clones that contracted clustered mainly within CM and EM, and the CD8+ clones concentrated in EMRA. Nothing showed for sure that second-wave clones peaking on day 37 were SARS-CoV-2 specific. Clones shrinking between day 15 and 85 showed a balanced CD4/CD8 split, and those that grew later tilted toward CD4+.

From the 5' RACE reads, TCRdb called clonotypes with MiXCR, one entry per CDR3 protein. Counted here are just over 200,000 distinct CDR3 sequences, more than 8% occurring once; the ten biggest clones make up 3.5% to 4%. Sequenced: PBMCs or a T cell subset sorted from them (not recorded which). V is TRBV7-2 and J is TRBJ2-1; TRBD2 agrees at 14 bases. The receptor's source is a man aged 18 to 35 who had mild COVID-19 (a few samples of this study predate the infection). Cell type and time point are not known. The CDR3 loop reads CASSPGLAGGDEQFF. For the CDR3, the DNA is TGTGCCAGCAGCCCAGGACTAGCGGGGGGAGATGAGCAGTTCTTC.